This TCR beta chain originates from a study of read filtering for tumor transcriptome and immune sequencing. Study overall: Among patients, 17 to 20 were male and 15 or so female, aged about 45 to 85 (mean about 69). After DNase treatment, RNA was made into whole-transcriptome libraries. RNA-seq yielded only about 75 to 1,400 TCR reads, IR-seq about 3.5 to 10.27 million.

From about 0.4 ug of RNA, a library with molecular barcoded alpha/delta and beta/gamma adaptors was made. TCRdb fed the reads into MiXCR, producing one record per CDR3 protein. The profile shows more than 55,000 distinct CDR3 sequences, approximately 18% of them singletons. V lost 0 bases, J lost 4 bases, and 12 bases lay in between. Germline loops: CDR1 LGHDT, CDR2 YNNKEL (reference sequence). The CDR3 runs to 15 residues. This clonotype was found many times. Its specificity is unknown. Study results and caveats: The sorted CD138-negative fraction was a mixed bone marrow immune population, not purified T cells.

The chain employs TRBV3-1 and TRBJ1-1, with D unclear. This TCR was recovered from a donor over 35 with multiple myeloma. Sequencing used a population of CD138-negative cells sorted from bone marrow. CDR3 in DNA: TGTGCCAGCAGCCAAGAACTAGGTTTGGCCACTGAAGCTTTCTTT. Encoded protein: CASSQELGLATEAFF.